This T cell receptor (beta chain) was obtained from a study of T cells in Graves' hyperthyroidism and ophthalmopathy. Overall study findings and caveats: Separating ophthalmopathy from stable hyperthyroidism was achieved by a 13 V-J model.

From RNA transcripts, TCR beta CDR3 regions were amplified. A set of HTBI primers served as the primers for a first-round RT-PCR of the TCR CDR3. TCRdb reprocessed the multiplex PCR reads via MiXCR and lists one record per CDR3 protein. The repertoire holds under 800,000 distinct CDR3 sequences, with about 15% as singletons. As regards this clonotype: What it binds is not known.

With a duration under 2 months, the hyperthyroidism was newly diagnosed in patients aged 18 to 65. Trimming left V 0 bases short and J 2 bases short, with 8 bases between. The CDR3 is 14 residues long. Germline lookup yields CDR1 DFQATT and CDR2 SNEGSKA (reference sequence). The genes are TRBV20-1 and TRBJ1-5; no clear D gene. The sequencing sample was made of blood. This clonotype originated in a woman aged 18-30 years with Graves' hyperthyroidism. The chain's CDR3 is CSARDRVGNQPQHF. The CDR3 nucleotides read TGCAGTGCTAGAGATCGGGTCGGCAATCAGCCCCAGCATTTT.